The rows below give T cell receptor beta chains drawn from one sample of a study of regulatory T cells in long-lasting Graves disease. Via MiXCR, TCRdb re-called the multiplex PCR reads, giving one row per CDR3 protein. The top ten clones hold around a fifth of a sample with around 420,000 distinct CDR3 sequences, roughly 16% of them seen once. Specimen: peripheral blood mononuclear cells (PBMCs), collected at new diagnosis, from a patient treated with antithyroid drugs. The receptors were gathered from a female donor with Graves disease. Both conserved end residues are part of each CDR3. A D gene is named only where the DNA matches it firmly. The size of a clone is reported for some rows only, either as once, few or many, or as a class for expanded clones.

TGTGCCACCAGTACCGGGACAGGGGGCTACAACGAGCAGTACTTC | CATSTGTGGYNEQYF | TRBJ2-7 | many | TRBV24-1 | TRBD1
TGTGCCAGCAGTTTGGGACAGAGCCCAGATACGCAGTATTTT | CASSLGQSPDTQYF | TRBJ2-3 | many | TRBV28 | TRBD1
TGTGCCAGCAGCTTTCTTCCAAGTCACGGGAGCCATCATGAGCAGTTCTTC | CASSFLPSHGSHHEQFF | TRBJ2-1 | many | TRBV7-9 | -
TGTGCCAGCGCCCAGGGCGAAGGGGGCTACACCTTC | CASAQGEGGYTF | TRBJ1-2 | many | TRBV7-2 | -
TGTGCCAGCAGCCCGGACAGGGGTTCGAACACTGAAGCTTTCTTT | CASSPDRGSNTEAFF | TRBJ1-1 | many | TRBV11-2 | TRBD1
TGCGCCAGCAGCCACGTACAGGGGGATCCTGCATATAGCAATCAGCCCCAGCATTTT | CASSHVQGDPAYSNQPQHF | TRBJ1-5 | - | TRBV4-1 | TRBD1
TGTGCCAGCAGTTTCCAGAGTACAGATACGCAGTATTTT | CASSFQSTDTQYF | TRBJ2-3 | - | TRBV12-3/TRBV12-4 | -
TGTGCCAGCAGCTTAGATAGCGGGGGCAATGAGCAGTTCTTC | CASSLDSGGNEQFF | TRBJ2-1 | few | TRBV11-3 | TRBD2
TGTGCCAGCAGCCCCGGACAGAGGGACTATGGCTACACCTTC | CASSPGQRDYGYTF | TRBJ1-2 | few | TRBV7-9 | -
TGTGCCAGCAGCGTAGTTGGGGGGGGGGCCAACGTCCTGACTTTC | CASSVVGGGANVLTF | TRBJ2-6 | few | TRBV9 | -
TGCGCCAGCAGCTTGTATGGAGGGGGGCTCTACAATGAGCAGTTCTTC | CASSLYGGGLYNEQFF | TRBJ2-1 | many | TRBV5-1 | -
TGTGCCATCAGTGAGACCGGGACAGGAGTTATTGAAGCTTTCTTT | CAISETGTGVIEAFF | TRBJ1-1 | many | TRBV10-3 | TRBD1
TGTGCCAGCAGTTTTGGAGGACAGGGCGACACCGGGGAGCTGTTTTTT | CASSFGGQGDTGELFF | TRBJ2-2 | many | TRBV12-3/TRBV12-4 | TRBD1
TGTGCCAGTAGTAAGGCTAGCACAGATACGCAGTATTTT | CASSKASTDTQYF | TRBJ2-3 | - | TRBV19 | -
TGTGCCAGCAGCCCTAGGGTGGCTAACACAGATACGCAGTATTTT | CASSPRVANTDTQYF | TRBJ2-3 | many | TRBV7-6 | -
TGTGCCAGCAGTTTATGGCGGGAGCAGTACTTC | CASSLWREQYF | TRBJ2-7 | - | TRBV28 | -
TGTGCCAGCAGTGAGGCGGGACAGGGAACCGGGGAGCTGTTTTTT | CASSEAGQGTGELFF | TRBJ2-2 | many | TRBV2 | TRBD1
TGTGCCAGCAGTTTAAGGGGGCGAATGGATTTC | CASSLRGRMDF | TRBJ2-7 | few | TRBV12-3/TRBV12-4 | TRBD1
TGTGCCAGTAGTAGACGACGACAGGGTTACACTGAAGCTTTCTTT | CASSRRRQGYTEAFF | TRBJ1-1 | many | TRBV19 | TRBD1
TGCGCCAGCAGCCCAATACCATCCGGGGGCGAAAAACTGTTTTTT | CASSPIPSGGEKLFF | TRBJ1-4 | many | TRBV5-1 | -
TGTGCCTGCTCCACTATGGCAGAACCTGAAGCTTTCTTT | CACSTMAEPEAFF | TRBJ1-1 | many | TRBV6-1 | -
TGCAGCGTTCAGGGTCCTCCTTCCTACAATGAGCAGTTCTTC | CSVQGPPSYNEQFF | TRBJ2-1 | few | TRBV29-1 | -